The T cell receptor beta chain described here comes from a study of identical twins. This clonotype showed up many times. Its matching antigen is unknown. The V end lost 6 bases, the J end lost 3 bases, and 14 bases lay between the germline ends. This CDR3 has 13 residues. Germline CDR1 reads DFQATT; CDR2 reads SNEGSKA (reference sequence). Study conclusions and caveats: Carriage of fewer insertions was seen in abundant cord blood beta clonotypes, whereas memory repertoires showed none. Zero-insertion findings could be partly confounded by invariant cells (MAIT and iNKT cells).

TCRdb re-called the 5' RACE reads through MiXCR, storing one row per CDR3 protein. Of about 390,000 distinct CDR3 sequences in the sample, about 10% were seen once. The clonotype comes from a woman between 45 and 60 years old in good health. The source material was naive T cells sorted from blood. V and J are TRBV20-1 and TRBJ1-2; the D is unclear. The CDR3: CSAGYPNDYGYTF. The CDR3 nucleotides are TGCAGTGCCGGATACCCCAACGACTATGGCTACACCTTC.